This TCR beta chain stems from a study of blood T cell repertoires in COVID-19. As processed by the authors: Reference gene primer amplification in the assay estimated nucleated cell counts. Clones were read by immunoSEQ multiplex PCR, and TCRdb kept only the in-frame ones, dropping some. V and J calls and clone size come straight from that table; D and trimming were deduced from the DNA. The sample lists 100,000 to 150,000 clones, 85% occurring once. The germline gives CDR1 KGHDR, CDR2 SFDVKD. The CDR3 consists of 15 residues. V lost 2 bases and J lost 1, with 10 bases in between. The genes are TRBV24-1 and TRBJ1-1, with D possibly being TRBD1 (6 bases). Sequencing was done on a sample of peripheral blood. The TCR comes from a woman aged 80 or over with acute or convalescent COVID-19. CDR3: CATSDSRRGNTEAFF. The DNA for the CDR3 is TGTGCCACCAGTGATTCCCGCAGGGGGAACACTGAAGCTTTCTTT.